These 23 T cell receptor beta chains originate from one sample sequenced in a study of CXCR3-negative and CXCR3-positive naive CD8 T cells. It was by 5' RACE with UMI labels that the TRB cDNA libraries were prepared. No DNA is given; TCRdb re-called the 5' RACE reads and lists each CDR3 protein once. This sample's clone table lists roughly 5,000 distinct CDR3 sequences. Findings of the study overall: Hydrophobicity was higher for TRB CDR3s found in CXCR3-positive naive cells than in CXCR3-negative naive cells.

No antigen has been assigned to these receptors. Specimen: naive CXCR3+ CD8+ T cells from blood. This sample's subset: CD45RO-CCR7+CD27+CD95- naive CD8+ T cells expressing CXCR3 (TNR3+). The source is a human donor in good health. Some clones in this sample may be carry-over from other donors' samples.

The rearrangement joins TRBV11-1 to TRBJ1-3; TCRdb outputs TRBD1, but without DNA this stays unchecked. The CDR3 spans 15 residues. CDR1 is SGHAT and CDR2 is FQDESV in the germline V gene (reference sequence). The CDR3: CASSSRDYSGNTIYF.

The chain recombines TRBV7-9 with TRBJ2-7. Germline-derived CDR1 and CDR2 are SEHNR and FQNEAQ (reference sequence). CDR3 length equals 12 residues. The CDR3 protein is CDSSRGGYEQYF.

This chain's CDR3 is CASSEVSGSETQYF. This chain links TRBV6-1 with TRBJ2-5; TCRdb indicates TRBD2, and absent DNA this call remains unverified. The CDR3 runs 14 residues. Germline V CDR1 and CDR2: MNHNS, SASEGT.

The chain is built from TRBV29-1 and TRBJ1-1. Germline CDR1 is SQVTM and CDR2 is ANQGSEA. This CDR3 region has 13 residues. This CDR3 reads CSVLFQWDTEAFF.

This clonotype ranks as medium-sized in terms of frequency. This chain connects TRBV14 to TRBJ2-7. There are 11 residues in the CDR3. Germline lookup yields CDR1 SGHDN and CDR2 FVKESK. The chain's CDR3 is CASSHGYEQYF.

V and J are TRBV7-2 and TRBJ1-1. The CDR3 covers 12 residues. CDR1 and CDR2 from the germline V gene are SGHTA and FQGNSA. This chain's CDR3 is CASSLYGTEAFF.

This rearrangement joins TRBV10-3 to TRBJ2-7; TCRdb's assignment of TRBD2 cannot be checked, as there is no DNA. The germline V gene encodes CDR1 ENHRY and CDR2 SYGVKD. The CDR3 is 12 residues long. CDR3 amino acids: CAIKDQRYEQYF.

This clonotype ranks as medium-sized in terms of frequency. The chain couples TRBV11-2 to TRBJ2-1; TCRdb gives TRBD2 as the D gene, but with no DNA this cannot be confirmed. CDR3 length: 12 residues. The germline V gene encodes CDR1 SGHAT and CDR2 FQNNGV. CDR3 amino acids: CASGSGIYEQFF.

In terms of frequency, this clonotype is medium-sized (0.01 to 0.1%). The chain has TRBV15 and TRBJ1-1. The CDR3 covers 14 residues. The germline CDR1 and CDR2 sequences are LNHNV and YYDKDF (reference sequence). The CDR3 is CATSRLTENTEAFF.

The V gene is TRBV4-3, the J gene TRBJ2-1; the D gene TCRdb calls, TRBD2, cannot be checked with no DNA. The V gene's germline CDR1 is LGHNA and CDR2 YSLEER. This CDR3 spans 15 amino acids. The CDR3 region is CASSQDRGPFYEQFF.

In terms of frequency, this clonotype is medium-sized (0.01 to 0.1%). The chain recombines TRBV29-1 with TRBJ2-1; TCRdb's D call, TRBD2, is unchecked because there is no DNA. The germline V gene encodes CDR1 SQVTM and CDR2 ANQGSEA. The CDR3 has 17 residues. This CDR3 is CSGDRTSGVPSYNEQFF.

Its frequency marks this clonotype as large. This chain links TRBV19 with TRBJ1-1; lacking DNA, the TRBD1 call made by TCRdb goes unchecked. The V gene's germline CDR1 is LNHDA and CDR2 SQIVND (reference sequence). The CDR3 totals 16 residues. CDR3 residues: CASSRDREGLNTEAFF.

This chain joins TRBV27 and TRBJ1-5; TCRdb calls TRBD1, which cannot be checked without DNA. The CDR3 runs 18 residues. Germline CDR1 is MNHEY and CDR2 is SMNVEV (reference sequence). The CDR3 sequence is CASSLWGNYRGLNHPQHF.

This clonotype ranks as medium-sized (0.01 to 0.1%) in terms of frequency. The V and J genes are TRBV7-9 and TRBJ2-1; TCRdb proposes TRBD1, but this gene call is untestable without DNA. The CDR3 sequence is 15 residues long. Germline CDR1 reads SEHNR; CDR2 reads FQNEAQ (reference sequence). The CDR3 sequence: CASSADREFGNEQFF.

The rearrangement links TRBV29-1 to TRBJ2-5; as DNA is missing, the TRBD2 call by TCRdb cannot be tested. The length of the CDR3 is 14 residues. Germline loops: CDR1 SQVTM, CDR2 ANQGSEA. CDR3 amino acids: CSVVSGLNPETQYF.

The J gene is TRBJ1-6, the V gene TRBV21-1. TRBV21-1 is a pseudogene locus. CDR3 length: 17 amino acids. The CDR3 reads CASSKGTSDSYNSPLHF.

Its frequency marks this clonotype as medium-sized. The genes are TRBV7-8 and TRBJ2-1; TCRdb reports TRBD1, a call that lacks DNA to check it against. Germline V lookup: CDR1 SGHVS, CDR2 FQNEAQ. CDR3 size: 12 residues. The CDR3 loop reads CASSSIGPEQFF.

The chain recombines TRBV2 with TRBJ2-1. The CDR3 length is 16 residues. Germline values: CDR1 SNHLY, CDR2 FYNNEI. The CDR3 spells CASSEIGVSSYNEQFF.

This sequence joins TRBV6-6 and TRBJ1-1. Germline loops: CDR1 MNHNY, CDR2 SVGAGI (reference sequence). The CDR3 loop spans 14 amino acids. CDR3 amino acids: CASSRGPMTKEAFF.

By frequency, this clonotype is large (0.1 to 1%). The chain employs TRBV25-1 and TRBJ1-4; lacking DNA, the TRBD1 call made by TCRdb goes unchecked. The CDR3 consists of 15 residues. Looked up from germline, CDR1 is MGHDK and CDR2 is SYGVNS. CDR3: CASSSRPYPNEKLFF.

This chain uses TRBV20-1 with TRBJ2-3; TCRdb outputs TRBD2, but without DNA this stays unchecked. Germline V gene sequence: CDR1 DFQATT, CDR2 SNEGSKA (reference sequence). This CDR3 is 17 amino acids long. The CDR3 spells CSAPRGSGSLVADTQYF.

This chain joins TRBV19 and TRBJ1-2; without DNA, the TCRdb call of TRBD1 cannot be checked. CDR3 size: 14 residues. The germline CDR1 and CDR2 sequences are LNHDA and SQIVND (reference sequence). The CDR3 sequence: CASSIEYTGFGYTF.

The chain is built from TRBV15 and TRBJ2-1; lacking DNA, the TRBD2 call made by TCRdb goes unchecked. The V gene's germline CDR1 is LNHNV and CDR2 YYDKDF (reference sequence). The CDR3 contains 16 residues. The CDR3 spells CATSRDLAGIYNEQFF.